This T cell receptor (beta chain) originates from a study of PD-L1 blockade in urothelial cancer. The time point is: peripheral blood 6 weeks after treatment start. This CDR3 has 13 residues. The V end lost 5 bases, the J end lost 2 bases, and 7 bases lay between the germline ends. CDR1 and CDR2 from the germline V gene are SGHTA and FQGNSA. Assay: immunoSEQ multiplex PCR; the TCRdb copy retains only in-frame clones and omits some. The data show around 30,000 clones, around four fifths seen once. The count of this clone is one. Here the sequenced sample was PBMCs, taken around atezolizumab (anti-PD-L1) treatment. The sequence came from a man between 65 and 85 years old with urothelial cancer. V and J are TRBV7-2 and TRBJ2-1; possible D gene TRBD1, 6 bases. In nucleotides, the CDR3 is TGTGCCAGCAGCGGACAGACCTACAATGAGCAGTTCTTC. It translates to CASSGQTYNEQFF.